The entry below gives a single T cell receptor (beta chain) sequence along with its context. No antigen is known for it. The data stem from a study of T cell repertoires in cytomegalovirus infection. TCRdb passed the reads through MiXCR, listing each CDR3 protein once. The sample lists roughly 46,000 distinct CDR3 sequences; roughly 18% were seen once. The CDR3 is 15 amino acids. CDR1 SGDLS and CDR2 YYNGEE come from the germline V gene. The V end was cut by 0 bases, the J end by 7 bases, with 16 bases between. The sample in question was CD8+ T cells from cultured PBMCs, obtained from culture after CMV antigen stimulation. This rearrangement joins TRBV9 to TRBJ2-5; D is possibly TRBD1 (6 bases). This sequence was found in a human donor in good health (CMV status not recorded). Some clones in this sample may be carry-over from other donors' samples. CDR3 loop: CASSVERDTPRTQYF. The CDR3 nucleotides are TGTGCCAGCAGCGTAGAACGGGACACCCCTCGGACCCAGTACTTC.